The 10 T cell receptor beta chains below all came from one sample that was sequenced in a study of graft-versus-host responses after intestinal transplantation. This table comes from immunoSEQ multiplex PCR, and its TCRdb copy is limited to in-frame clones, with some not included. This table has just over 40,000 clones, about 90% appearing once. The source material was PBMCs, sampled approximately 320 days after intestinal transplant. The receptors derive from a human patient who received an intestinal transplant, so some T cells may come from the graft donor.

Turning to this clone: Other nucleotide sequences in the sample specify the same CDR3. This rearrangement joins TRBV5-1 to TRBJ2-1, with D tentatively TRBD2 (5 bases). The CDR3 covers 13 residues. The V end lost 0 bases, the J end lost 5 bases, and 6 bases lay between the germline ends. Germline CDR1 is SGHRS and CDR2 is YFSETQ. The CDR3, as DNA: TGCGCCAGCAGCTTGGCGACTAACAATGAGCAGTTCTTC. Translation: CASSLATNNEQFF.

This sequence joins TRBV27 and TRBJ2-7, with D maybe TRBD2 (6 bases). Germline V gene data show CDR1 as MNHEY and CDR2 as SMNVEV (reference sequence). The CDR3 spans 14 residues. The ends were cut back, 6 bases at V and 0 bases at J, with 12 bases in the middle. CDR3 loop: CASRHGGSSYEQYF. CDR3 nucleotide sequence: TGTGCCAGCAGGCATGGGGGGAGCTCCTACGAGCAGTACTTC.

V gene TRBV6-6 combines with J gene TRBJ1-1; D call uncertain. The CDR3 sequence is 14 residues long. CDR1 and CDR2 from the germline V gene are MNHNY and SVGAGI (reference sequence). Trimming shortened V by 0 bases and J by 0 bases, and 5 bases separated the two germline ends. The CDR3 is CASSYSRVNTEAFF. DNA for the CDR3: TGTGCCAGCAGTTACTCGAGGGTGAACACTGAAGCTTTCTTT.

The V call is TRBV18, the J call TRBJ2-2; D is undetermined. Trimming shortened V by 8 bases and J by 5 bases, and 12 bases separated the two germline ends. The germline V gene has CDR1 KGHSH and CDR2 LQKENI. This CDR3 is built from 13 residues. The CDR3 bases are TGTGCCAGCCGACACTTCCGAACCGGGGAGCTGTTTTTT. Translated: CASRHFRTGELFF.

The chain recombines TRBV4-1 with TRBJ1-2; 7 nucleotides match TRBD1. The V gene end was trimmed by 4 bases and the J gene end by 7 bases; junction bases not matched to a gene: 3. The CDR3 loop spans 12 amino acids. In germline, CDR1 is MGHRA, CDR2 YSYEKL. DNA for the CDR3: TGCGCCAGCAGCCCAGGGGGGAGTGGCTACACCTTC. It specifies CASSPGGSGYTF.

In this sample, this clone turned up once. The chain's CDR3 is CASSFFLAGKTDTQYF. The CDR3, as DNA: TGTGCCAGCAGCTTTTTTCTAGCGGGAAAAACAGATACGCAGTATTTT. This chain connects TRBV7-9 to TRBJ2-3; 9 bases agree with TRBD2. CDR3 length equals 16 residues. V was clipped by 3 bases and J by 3 bases; unmatched bases: 7. Germline lookup yields CDR1 SEHNR and CDR2 FQNEAQ (reference sequence).

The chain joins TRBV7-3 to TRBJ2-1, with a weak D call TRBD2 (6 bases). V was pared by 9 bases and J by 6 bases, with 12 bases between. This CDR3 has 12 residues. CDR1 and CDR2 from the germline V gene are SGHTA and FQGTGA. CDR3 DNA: TGTGCCAGTTCGGCAGCGGGCAATGAGCAGTTCTTC. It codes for CASSAAGNEQFF.

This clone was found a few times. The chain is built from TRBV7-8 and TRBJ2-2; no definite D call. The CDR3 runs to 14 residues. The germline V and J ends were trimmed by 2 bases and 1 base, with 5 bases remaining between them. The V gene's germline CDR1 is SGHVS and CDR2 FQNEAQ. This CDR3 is CASSLIMNTGELFF. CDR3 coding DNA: TGTGCCAGCAGCTTAATTATGAACACCGGGGAGCTGTTTTTT. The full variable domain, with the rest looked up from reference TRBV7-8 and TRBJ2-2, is GAGVSQSPRYKVAKRGQDVALRCDPISGHVSLFWYQQALGQGPEFLTYFQNEAQLDKSGLPSDRFFAERPEGSVSTLKIQRTQQEDSAVYLCASSLIMNTGELFFGEGSRLTVL.

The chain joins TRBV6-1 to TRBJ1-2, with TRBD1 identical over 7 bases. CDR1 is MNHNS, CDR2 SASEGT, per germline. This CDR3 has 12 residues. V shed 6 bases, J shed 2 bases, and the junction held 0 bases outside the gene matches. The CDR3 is CASRGQNYGYTF. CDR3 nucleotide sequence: TGTGCCAGCAGGGGACAGAACTATGGCTACACCTTC.

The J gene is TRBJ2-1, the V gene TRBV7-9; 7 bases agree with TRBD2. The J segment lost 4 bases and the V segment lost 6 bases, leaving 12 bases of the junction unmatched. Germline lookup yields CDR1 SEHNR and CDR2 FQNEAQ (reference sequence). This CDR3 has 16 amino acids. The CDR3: CASSRRLSGFYNEQFF. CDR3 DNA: TGTGCCAGCAGTCGGCGACTTAGCGGGTTTTACAATGAGCAGTTCTTC.